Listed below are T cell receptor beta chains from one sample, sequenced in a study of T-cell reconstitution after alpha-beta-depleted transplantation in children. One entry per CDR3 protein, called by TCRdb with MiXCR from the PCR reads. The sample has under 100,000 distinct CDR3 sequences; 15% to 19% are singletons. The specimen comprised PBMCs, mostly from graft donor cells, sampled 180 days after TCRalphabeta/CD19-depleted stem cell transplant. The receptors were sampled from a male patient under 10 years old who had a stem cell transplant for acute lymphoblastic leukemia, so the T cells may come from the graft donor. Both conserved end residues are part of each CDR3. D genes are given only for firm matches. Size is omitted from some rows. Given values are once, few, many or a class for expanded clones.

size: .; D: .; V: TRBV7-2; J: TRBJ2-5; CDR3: CASSLIPNSDETQYF; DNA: TGTGCCAGCAGCCTTATACCCAACTCCGACGAGACCCAGTACTTC
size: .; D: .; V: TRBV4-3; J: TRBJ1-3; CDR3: CASSLVRGYSGNTIYF; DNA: TGCGCCAGCAGCCTCGTTAGGGGTTACTCTGGAAACACCATATATTTT
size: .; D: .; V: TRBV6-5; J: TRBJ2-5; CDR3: CASSYAPVGVTQYF; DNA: TGTGCCAGCAGTTACGCTCCAGTAGGGGTGACCCAGTACTTC
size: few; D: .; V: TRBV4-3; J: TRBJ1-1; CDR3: CASSQGSGGLNTEAFF; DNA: TGCGCCAGCAGCCAAGGGTCGGGGGGGCTCAACACTGAAGCTTTCTTT
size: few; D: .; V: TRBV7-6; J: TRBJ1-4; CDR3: CASSPSSTNEKLFF; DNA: TGTGCCAGCAGCCCTTCTTCAACTAATGAAAAACTGTTTTTT
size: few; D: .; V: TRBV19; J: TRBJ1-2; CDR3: CASIDRTYGYTF; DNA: TGTGCCAGTATCGATAGAACCTATGGCTACACCTTC
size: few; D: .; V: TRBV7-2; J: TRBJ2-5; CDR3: CASSLPRGGETQYF; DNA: TGTGCCAGCAGCTTACCAAGGGGGGGAGAGACCCAGTACTTC
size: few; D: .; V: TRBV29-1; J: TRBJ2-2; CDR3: CSVASQGHGELFF; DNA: TGCAGCGTTGCAAGTCAGGGTCACGGGGAGCTGTTTTTT
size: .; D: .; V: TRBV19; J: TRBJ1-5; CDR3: CASSRDKDQPQHF; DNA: TGTGCCAGCAGCCGGGACAAGGATCAGCCCCAGCATTTT
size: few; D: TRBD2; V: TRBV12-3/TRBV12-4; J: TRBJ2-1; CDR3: CASSKLGLAASAHNEQFF; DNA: TGTGCCAGCAGCAAACTCGGACTAGCCGCCTCAGCCCACAATGAGCAGTTCTTC
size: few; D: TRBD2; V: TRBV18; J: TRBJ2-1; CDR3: CASSPYSGDSYNEQFF; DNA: TGTGCCAGCTCACCATACAGCGGGGACTCCTACAATGAGCAGTTCTTC
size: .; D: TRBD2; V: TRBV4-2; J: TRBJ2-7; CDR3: CASSQGLAGGGEQYF; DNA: TGTGCCAGCAGCCAAGGACTAGCGGGAGGAGGCGAGCAGTACTTC
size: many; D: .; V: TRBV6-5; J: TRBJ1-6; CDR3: CASSFTASSYNSPLHF; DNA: TGTGCCAGCAGTTTTACGGCCAGCTCCTATAATTCACCCCTCCACTTT
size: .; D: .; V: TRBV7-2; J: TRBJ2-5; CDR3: CASSFRQDVQETQYF; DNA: TGTGCCAGCAGCTTTCGACAGGATGTACAAGAGACCCAGTACTTC
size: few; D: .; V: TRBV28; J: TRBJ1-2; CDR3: CASNMRNGYTF; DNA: TGTGCCAGCAACATGAGGAATGGCTACACCTTC
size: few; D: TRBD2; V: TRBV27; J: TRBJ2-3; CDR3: CASSGKLAVHTDTQYF; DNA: TGTGCCAGCAGTGGGAAACTAGCGGTGCACACAGATACGCAGTATTTT
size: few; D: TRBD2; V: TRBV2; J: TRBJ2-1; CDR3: CAGHRLAETYNEQFF; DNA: TGTGCCGGTCATAGACTAGCGGAAACCTACAATGAGCAGTTCTTC
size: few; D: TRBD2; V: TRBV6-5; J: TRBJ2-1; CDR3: CASSYSGRKNEQFF; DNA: TGTGCCAGCAGTTACAGCGGGAGAAAAAATGAGCAGTTCTTC
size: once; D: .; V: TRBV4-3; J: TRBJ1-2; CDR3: CASSPRQAEGYTF; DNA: TGCGCCAGCAGCCCTAGACAGGCAGAGGGCTACACCTTC
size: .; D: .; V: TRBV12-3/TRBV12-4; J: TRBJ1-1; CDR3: CASSDQGTEAFF; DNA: TGTGCCAGCAGCGACCAGGGTACTGAAGCTTTCTTT
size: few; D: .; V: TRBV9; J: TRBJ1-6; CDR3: CASSLIDGDTNSPLHF; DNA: TGTGCCAGCAGCCTTATAGACGGGGACACGAATTCACCCCTCCACTTT
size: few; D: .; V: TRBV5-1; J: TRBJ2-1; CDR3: CASSFLSSYNEQFF; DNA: TGCGCCAGCAGCTTCTTGAGCTCCTACAATGAGCAGTTCTTC
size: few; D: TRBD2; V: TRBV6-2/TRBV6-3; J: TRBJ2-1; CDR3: CASSSIAGFSANEQFF; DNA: TGTGCCAGCAGTTCGATAGCGGGGTTTTCTGCCAATGAGCAGTTCTTC
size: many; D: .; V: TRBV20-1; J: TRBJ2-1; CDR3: CSAPDGRASYNEQFF; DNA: TGCAGTGCTCCCGACGGCAGGGCCTCCTACAATGAGCAGTTCTTC
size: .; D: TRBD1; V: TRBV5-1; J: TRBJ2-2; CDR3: CASSPGQYFTGELFF; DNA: TGCGCCAGCAGCCCGGGACAGTATTTCACCGGGGAGCTGTTTTTT
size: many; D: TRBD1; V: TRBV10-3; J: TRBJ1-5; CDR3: CAIRQTGDNQPQHF; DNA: TGTGCCATCAGACAAACAGGGGACAATCAGCCCCAGCATTTT
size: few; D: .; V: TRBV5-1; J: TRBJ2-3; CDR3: CASRPAGASGYTQYF; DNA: TGCGCCAGCAGGCCGGCGGGGGCCTCCGGCTATACGCAGTATTTT
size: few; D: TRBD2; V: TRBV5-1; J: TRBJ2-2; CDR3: CASSSGLVSDTGELFF; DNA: TGCGCCAGCAGCTCGGGACTAGTTTCCGACACCGGGGAGCTGTTTTTT
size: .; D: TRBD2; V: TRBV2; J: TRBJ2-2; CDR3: CASRTSGDALPLTGELFF; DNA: TGTGCCAGCAGGACTAGCGGGGATGCCCTTCCCCTAACCGGGGAGCTGTTTTTT
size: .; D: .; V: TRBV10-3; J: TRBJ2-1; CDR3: CAISELGSSYNEQFF; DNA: TGTGCCATCAGTGAGTTGGGGAGCTCCTACAATGAGCAGTTCTTC
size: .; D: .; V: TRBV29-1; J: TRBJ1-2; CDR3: CSVRDSNHGYTF; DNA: TGCAGCGTTAGAGACAGTAACCATGGCTACACCTTC
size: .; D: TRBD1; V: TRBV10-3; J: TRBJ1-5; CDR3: CAISESGQGRTSNQPQHF; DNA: TGTGCCATCAGTGAGTCCGGACAGGGGAGGACTAGCAATCAGCCCCAGCATTTT
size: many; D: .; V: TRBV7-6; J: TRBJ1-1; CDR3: CASSQWGTEAFF; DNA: TGTGCCAGCAGCCAATGGGGCACTGAAGCTTTCTTT
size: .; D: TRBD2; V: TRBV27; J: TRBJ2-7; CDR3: CASSSGLAGEREQYF; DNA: TGTGCCAGCAGTTCGGGACTAGCGGGAGAGCGCGAGCAGTACTTC
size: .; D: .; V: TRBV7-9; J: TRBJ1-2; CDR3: CASSLAGQSPESGYTF; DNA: TGTGCCAGCAGCTTAGCAGGACAGTCCCCGGAGAGTGGCTACACCTTC
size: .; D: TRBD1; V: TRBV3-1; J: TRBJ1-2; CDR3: CASSQATGGAKDSYTF; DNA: TGTGCCAGCAGCCAAGCAACAGGGGGCGCTAAGGATAGCTACACCTTC
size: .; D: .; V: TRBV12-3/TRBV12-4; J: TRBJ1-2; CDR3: CASSQQGTNYGYTF; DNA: TGTGCCAGCAGCCAACAGGGAACCAACTATGGCTACACCTTC
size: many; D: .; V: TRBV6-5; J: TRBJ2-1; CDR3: CASSYRDWMYNEQFF; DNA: TGTGCCAGCAGTTACCGGGACTGGATGTACAATGAGCAGTTCTTC
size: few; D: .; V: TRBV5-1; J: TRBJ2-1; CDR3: CASSWAGYNEQFF; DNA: TGCGCCAGCAGCTGGGCGGGGTACAATGAGCAGTTCTTC
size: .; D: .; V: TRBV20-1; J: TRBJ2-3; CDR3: CSARGAGMRTDTQYF; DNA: TGCAGTGCTAGAGGGGCAGGTATGCGCACAGATACGCAGTATTTT
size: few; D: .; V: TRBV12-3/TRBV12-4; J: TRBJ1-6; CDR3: CASSLSQPLHF; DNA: TGTGCCAGCAGTTTAAGTCAGCCCCTCCACTTT
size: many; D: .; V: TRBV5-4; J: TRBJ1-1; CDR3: CASSLVGAPPGTEAFF; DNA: TGTGCCAGCAGCCTTGTGGGGGCTCCGCCGGGCACTGAAGCTTTCTTT